This T cell receptor (beta chain) derives from a study of Graves' ophthalmopathy and Graves' hyperthyroidism. About the study: Investigators collected peripheral blood at initial diagnosis, before any treatment was given.

This clonotype was detected many times. Amplified TCR beta CDR3 regions were obtained using RNA transcripts as template. An opening RT-PCR round employed HTBI primers and preceded a second-round multiplex PCR. TCRdb re-called the multiplex PCR reads through MiXCR, storing one row per CDR3 protein. The table has about 410,000 distinct CDR3 sequences, 18% seen once. The V end was cut by 2 bases, the J end by 4 bases, with 5 bases between. Germline V CDR1 and CDR2: MDHEN, SYDVKM. The CDR3 is made up of 12 amino acids. The TCR originated in a woman aged 18 to 35 with Graves' ophthalmopathy. J is TRBJ1-2 and V is TRBV28; no clear D gene. Material: peripheral blood. CDR3 residues: CASSLQSYGYTF. The CDR3 nucleotides are TGTGCCAGCAGTTTACAGTCCTATGGCTACACCTTC.